This TCR beta chain was sequenced in a study of blood T cell repertoires in COVID-19. V lost 5 bases, J lost 5 bases, and 10 bases stayed unmatched. Per germline, CDR1 SGHTA and CDR2 FQGTGA. The CDR3 totals 16 residues. As handled by the study authors: Cell counts per sample came from amplifying reference gene primers. The table came from immunoSEQ multiplex PCR; TCRdb's copy has only in-frame clones and leaves some out. The DNA was the basis for D and trimming; V, J and clone size are from that table. The sample comprises about 98,000 clones, about 85% of which are singletons, and 4% to 5.5% rests with the top ten.

This sequence was found in a man aged 65 to 79 with acute or convalescent COVID-19. Material for sequencing was peripheral blood. The chain has TRBV7-3 and TRBJ2-1; 9 bases are a match to TRBD1. The DNA for the CDR3 is TGTGCCAGCAGCCCGATGGACAGGGGCAGCAACAATGAGCAGTTCTTC. Translation: CASSPMDRGSNNEQFF.